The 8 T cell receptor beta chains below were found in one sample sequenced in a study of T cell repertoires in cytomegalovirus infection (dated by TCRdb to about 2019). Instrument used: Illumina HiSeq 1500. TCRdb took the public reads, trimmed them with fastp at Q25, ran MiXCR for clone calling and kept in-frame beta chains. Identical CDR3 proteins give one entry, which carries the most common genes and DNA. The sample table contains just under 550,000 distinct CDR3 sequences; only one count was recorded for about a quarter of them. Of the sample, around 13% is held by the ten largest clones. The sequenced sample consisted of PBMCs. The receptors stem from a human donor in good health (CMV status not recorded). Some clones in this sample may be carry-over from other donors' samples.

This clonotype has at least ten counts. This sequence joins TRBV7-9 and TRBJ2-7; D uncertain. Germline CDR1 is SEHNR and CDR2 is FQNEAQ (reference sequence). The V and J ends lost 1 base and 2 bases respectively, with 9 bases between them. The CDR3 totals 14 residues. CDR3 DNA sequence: TGTGCCAGCAGCTTAGGGGCCTTTCCCTACGAGCAGTACTTC. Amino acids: CASSLGAFPYEQYF.

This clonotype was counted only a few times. CDR3 in amino acids: CASSWNTGTGKETQYF. In DNA, the CDR3 is TGTGCCAGCAGCTGGAACACCGGGACAGGGAAAGAGACCCAGTACTTC. The chain has TRBV7-2 and TRBJ2-5, with 9 bases that match TRBD1. Trimming cost V 4 bases and J 3 bases; bases outside gene matches: 9. The length of the CDR3 is 16 residues. In germline, CDR1 is SGHTA, CDR2 FQGNSA. Complete variable domain (other parts from reference TRBV7-2 and TRBJ2-5): GAGVSQSPSNKVTEKGKDVELRCDPISGHTALYWYRQSLGQGLEFLIYFQGNSAPDKSGLPSDRFSAERTGGSVSTLTIQRTQQEDSAVYLCASSWNTGTGKETQYFGPGTRLLVL.

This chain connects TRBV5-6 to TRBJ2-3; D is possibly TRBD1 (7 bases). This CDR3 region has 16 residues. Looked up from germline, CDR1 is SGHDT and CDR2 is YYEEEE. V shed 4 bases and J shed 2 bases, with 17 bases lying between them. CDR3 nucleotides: TGTGCCAGCAGCCGACAGGGCGGAGGGCACACAGATACGCAGTATTTT. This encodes CASSRQGGGHTDTQYF.

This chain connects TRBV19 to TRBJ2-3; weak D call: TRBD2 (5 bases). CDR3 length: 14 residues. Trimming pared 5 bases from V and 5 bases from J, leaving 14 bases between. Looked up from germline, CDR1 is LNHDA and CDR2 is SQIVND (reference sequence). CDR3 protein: CASSSQEAIDTQYF. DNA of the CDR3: TGTGCCAGTAGTTCCCAGGAGGCCATAGATACGCAGTATTTT.

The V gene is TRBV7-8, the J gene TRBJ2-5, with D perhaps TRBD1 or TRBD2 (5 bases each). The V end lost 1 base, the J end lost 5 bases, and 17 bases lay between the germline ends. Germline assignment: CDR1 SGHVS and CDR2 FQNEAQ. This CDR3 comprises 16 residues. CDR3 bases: TGTGCCAGCAGCTTAGTAAACTTAATGGGGGAGGAGACCCAGTACTTC. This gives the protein CASSLVNLMGEETQYF.

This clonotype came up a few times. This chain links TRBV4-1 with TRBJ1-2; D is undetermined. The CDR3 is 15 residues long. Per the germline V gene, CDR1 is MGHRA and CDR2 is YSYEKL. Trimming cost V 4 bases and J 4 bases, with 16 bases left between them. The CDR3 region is CASSPAPQVSYGYTF. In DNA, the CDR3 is TGCGCCAGCAGCCCAGCCCCGCAGGTATCCTATGGCTACACCTTC.

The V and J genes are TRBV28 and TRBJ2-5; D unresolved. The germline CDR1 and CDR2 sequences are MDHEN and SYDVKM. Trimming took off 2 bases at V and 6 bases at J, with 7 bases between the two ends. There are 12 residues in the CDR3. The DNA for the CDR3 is TGTGCCAGCAGTTTAGTCCGAAAGACCCAGTACTTC. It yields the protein CASSLVRKTQYF.

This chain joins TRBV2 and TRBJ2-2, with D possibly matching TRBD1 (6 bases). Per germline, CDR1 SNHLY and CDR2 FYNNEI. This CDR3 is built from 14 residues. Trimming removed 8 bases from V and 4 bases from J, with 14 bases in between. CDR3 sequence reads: CASVGTIRTGELFF. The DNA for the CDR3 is TGTGCCAGCGTTGGGACAATTCGCACCGGGGAGCTGTTTTTT. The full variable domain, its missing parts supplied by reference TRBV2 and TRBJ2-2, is EPEVTQTPSHQVTQMGQEVILRCVPISNHLYFYWYRQILGQKVEFLVSFYNNEISEKSEIFDDQFSVERPDGSNFTLKIRSTKLEDSAMYFCASVGTIRTGELFFGEGSRLTVL.